This T cell receptor (beta chain) is drawn from a study of T cell responses to AZD1222 COVID-19 vaccine (dated by TCRdb to the early 2020s). Background for the entire study: A total of more than 230 trial participants underwent TCR sequencing, of whom more than 200 had received two doses of AZD1222 and some 25 had received two doses of the MenACWY control vaccine. Trial participants were enrolled by age into 18-55, 56-69 and 70-plus year subgroups, with 148, 28 and 57 TCR-sequenced participants respectively.

Broad study findings and their caveats: Spike-specific TCR breadth and depth rose significantly after two AZD1222 doses compared with day 0 and with MenACWY recipients. Only six AZD1222 recipients were SARS-CoV-2 seropositive at baseline, limiting conclusions about previously exposed vaccinees. Participants were mostly white British, with more females than males. The authors suggested clonal diversity may have been underestimated. The 56-69-year group was small, and its depth increase did not reach significance, likely because of low power. No day 14 peak-response samples were available, so repertoires were characterized only after the peak T cell response. Reportedly, close to half of the unique spike-specific TCRs recognized epitopes lying outside the regions that are mutated in the B.1.351 and B.1.1.7 variants. The vaccine-associated CD4 TCRs covered the entire spike protein, and the dominant responses fell in regions 160-218 and 743-854.

In the paper's terms, the time point label means: about 28 days (+/-7) after the second vaccine dose. AZD1222 recipients whose second dose came at about 4 weeks and those whose second dose came at about 12 weeks were combined into one group, since spike-specific TCR depth and breadth did not differ between the two schedules. Vaccinee samples came from UK trials COV001 and COV002, including a single-blind randomized controlled phase 2/3 trial of AZD1222 (ChAdOx1 nCoV-19) in healthy adults. For TCRbeta chain sequencing, PBMC samples were collected from trial participants at day 0 and at day 28 after the second dose. The CDR3 regions of human TCRbeta chains were subjected to immunosequencing. Regarding the original processing steps: TCRs in the repertoires were matched against a reference library of SARS-CoV-2-specific TCRs that had been generated with the MIRA antigen-specificity platform. Breadth was defined as the fraction of unique TCRs that were SARS-CoV-2-associated. Depth was defined as the fraction of total T cells that were SARS-CoV-2-associated. Using the MIRA data, each spike-specific TCR was assigned both to the spike region to which the TCR was reactive and to a CD4 or CD8 class. Log10-transformed breadth and depth values were compared by one-way ANOVA with Sidak's multiple comparisons tests. In its TCRdb copy, this immuneACCESS table keeps in-frame sequences only and misses some clones. Where compared with another copy, unresolved V genes explain less than half of these, and the others have no known cause. The V and J calls and clone size are taken from that table; D and trimming were inferred from the DNA. This sample is represented by roughly 56,000 clones; around 81% of them were singletons. In total, the top ten clones hold 26% of the sample.

Notes on this clone: It lacks a known antigen. No clone much larger than this one lies a single base away; base qualities are absent.

The sample in question was peripheral blood, obtained 28 days after the second AZD1222 dose. The origin of this receptor is an adult who received the AZD1222 COVID-19 vaccine.

The CDR3 reads CASSKLAGGRGTDTQYF. The nucleotide sequence is TGTGCCAGCAGCAAACTAGCGGGAGGTCGTGGCACAGATACGCAGTATTTT. The receptor chain draws on TRBV9 and TRBJ2-3, with 12 bases in between that match TRBD2. From V the trimming removes 4 bases and from J it removes 1 base, while the gene matches leave 7 bases of the junction unaccounted for. CDR3 length: 17 amino acids, cysteine to phenylalanine. The kept DNA is CDR3 alone, 51 bases in frame from the first base. CDR1 and CDR2, per the germline V gene, are SGDLS and YYNGEE.